The present entry profiles one TCR beta chain with its context. The data originate from a study of OX40 agonist ivuxolimab in advanced cancers. Study summary: Those enrolled were approximately 87% male, with a mean age of around 57 years and ages from roughly 20 to 90.

The germline V and J ends were trimmed by 1 base and 9 bases, with 7 bases remaining between them. Germline lookup yields CDR1 SEHNR and CDR2 FQNEAQ (reference sequence). The CDR3 totals 13 residues. TCRdb keeps only in-frame clones here, not all; method: immunoSEQ multiplex PCR. The table has 50,000 to 65,000 clones, 80% to 95% seen once. The chain has TRBV7-9 and TRBJ1-6, with a weak D call TRBD1 (5 bases). Specimen: CD4+ or CD8+ T cells sorted from blood, collected in a trial of the OX40 agonist ivuxolimab. This clonotype was obtained from an adult with an advanced solid tumor such as melanoma, head and neck, liver or kidney cancer. The CDR3 DNA follows: TGTGCCAGCAGCTTAGAGGGGTCTTCACCCCTCCACTTT. This sequence encodes CASSLEGSSPLHF.